These 25 T cell receptor beta chains share one sample of origin, sequenced in a study of shared clonotypes between healthy human individuals. Produced via immunoSEQ multiplex PCR; TCRdb's table is partial and in-frame only. The sample contains around 700,000 clones, less than 80% of which appear only once. Sequenced sample: memory CD4+ T cells sorted from blood. Subset: CD45RA-negative fraction. Receptors originate from a woman aged 25 to 39 in good health.

The J gene is TRBJ1-3, the V gene TRBV28; the match to TRBD1 covers 9 bases. Germline V gives CDR1 MDHEN, CDR2 SYDVKM. V was clipped by 5 bases and J by 3 bases; unmatched bases: 5. The CDR3 covers 15 residues. The CDR3 sequence is CASSPTGGVGNTIYF. The CDR3 DNA follows: TGTGCCAGCAGTCCGACAGGGGGAGTTGGAAACACCATATATTTT.

In the case of this clone: The same CDR3 also results from other DNA sequences found in this sample. The chain combines TRBV5-1 with TRBJ2-1, with TRBD2 matching over 7 bases. The CDR3 contains 15 residues. V dropped 1 base and J dropped 3; count of bases not matched to a gene: 4. Germline V lookup: CDR1 SGHRS, CDR2 YFSETQ. The CDR3 loop reads CASSLSSGGYNEQFF. For the CDR3, the DNA is TGCGCCAGCAGCTTGAGCTCGGGGGGCTACAATGAGCAGTTCTTC.

The chain uses TRBV5-5 and TRBJ1-3; D is unclear. Germline values: CDR1 SGHKS, CDR2 YYEKEE (reference sequence). V gave up 4 bases and J gave up 4 bases, with 9 bases separating them. This CDR3 has 13 residues. CDR3 protein: CASSTNDGNTIYF. CDR3 DNA sequence: TGTGCCAGCAGCACGAACGACGGAAACACCATATATTTT.

The chain combines TRBV5-1 with TRBJ2-3, with TRBD1 matching 9 bases. CDR1 SGHRS and CDR2 YFSETQ come from the germline V gene. Trimming at V came to 4 bases and at J to 2 bases, leaving 8 bases not matched to a gene. This CDR3 is built from 16 residues. CDR3 amino acids: CASSGRTGASTDTQYF. CDR3 sequence (DNA): TGCGCCAGCAGCGGTCGGACAGGGGCTTCCACAGATACGCAGTATTTT.

This rearrangement joins TRBV5-1 to TRBJ1-2, with D uncertain. V gave up 0 bases and J gave up 6 bases, with 18 bases separating them. Germline V gene data show CDR1 as SGHRS and CDR2 as YFSETQ. There are 16 residues in the CDR3. CDR3 DNA: TGCGCCAGCAGCTTGGATATTGGCCCACCCGACGATGGCTACACCTTC. This sequence encodes CASSLDIGPPDDGYTF.

This chain joins TRBV7-9 and TRBJ2-2; 7 bases align to TRBD1. CDR1 SEHNR and CDR2 FQNEAQ come from the germline V gene (reference sequence). The CDR3 extends over 14 amino acids. Trimming removed 7 bases from V and 4 bases from J; junction bases left unmatched: 6. In nucleotides, the CDR3 is TGTGCCAGCATGTACAGGGGTATCACCGGGGAGCTGTTTTTT. Encoded protein: CASMYRGITGELFF.

The chain couples TRBV6-5 to TRBJ2-7; 10 nucleotides match TRBD1. The V and J ends lost 6 bases and 4 bases, in that order; junction bases with no gene match: 3. The germline CDR1 and CDR2 sequences are MNHEY and SVGAGI. This CDR3 is built from 13 residues. The CDR3 spells CASRRDRGYEQYF. As DNA, the CDR3 is TGTGCCAGCAGGCGGGACAGGGGATACGAGCAGTACTTC.

The chain couples TRBV7-2 to TRBJ2-3; D gene ambiguous. Trimming stripped 0 bases from V and 2 bases from J, with 9 bases between. CDR1 is SGHTA and CDR2 is FQGNSA in the germline V gene. The CDR3 is 15 residues long. CDR3 sequence: CASSLALVPTDTQYF. CDR3 coding DNA: TGTGCCAGCAGCTTAGCTCTAGTACCCACAGATACGCAGTATTTT.

This clone was picked up a small number of times. V is TRBV7-2 and J is TRBJ2-3, with 9 bases aligning to TRBD2. Trimming at V came to 2 bases and at J to 2 bases, leaving 11 bases not matched to a gene. The length of the CDR3 is 18 residues. Germline loops: CDR1 SGHTA, CDR2 FQGNSA. The CDR3 reads CASSLTGGLAGTTDTQYF. The CDR3 bases are TGTGCCAGCAGCTTAACCGGGGGACTAGCAGGAACCACAGATACGCAGTATTTT.

In DNA, the CDR3 is TGTGCCAGCAGTTACCGACCGGGACTAGCGGGAGAAGAGCAGTACTTC. It yields the protein CASSYRPGLAGEEQYF. The chain joins TRBV28 to TRBJ2-7; 14 nucleotides match TRBD2. This CDR3 spans 16 amino acids. Looked up from germline, CDR1 is MDHEN and CDR2 is SYDVKM. After removal of 4 bases from V and 7 bases from J, the junction contained 9 bases not matched to a gene.

The J gene is TRBJ2-3, the V gene TRBV28; D gene unclear. Trimming cost V 1 base and J 2 bases, with 13 bases left between them. Germline V gives CDR1 MDHEN, CDR2 SYDVKM. This CDR3 comprises 16 residues. CDR3 DNA: TGTGCCAGCAGTTTATACGATCCTCCTTACACAGATACGCAGTATTTT. Translating gives CASSLYDPPYTDTQYF.

The chain couples TRBV7-2 to TRBJ2-7; either TRBD1 or TRBD2 may fit D (5 bases each). With 4 bases removed from V and 7 bases from J, the gap between germline ends came to 8 bases. CDR1 is SGHTA, CDR2 FQGNSA, per germline. This CDR3 has 11 residues. The CDR3 loop is CASSYGGEQYF. The CDR3 bases are TGTGCCAGCAGCTATGGGGGAGAGCAGTACTTC.

The J gene is TRBJ2-7, the V gene TRBV6-1, with 10 bases lining up with TRBD2. V shed 4 bases, J shed 6 bases, and the junction held 12 bases outside the gene matches. The CDR3 consists of 16 residues. The germline CDR1 and CDR2 sequences are MNHNS and SASEGT. CDR3 sequence reads: CASSAPTRLAGSEQYF. The CDR3 nucleotides read TGTGCCAGCAGTGCTCCGACTCGACTAGCGGGTAGCGAGCAGTACTTC.

This chain links TRBV6-5 with TRBJ1-1, with 9 nucleotides matching TRBD1. Trimming took 4 bases from V and 3 from J; bases not matched to a gene: 9. The CDR3 loop spans 16 amino acids. Germline V gene lookup returns CDR1 MNHEY and CDR2 SVGAGI. This CDR3 reads CASSSTGTGKHTEAFF. The CDR3 DNA is TGTGCCAGCAGTTCGACCGGGACAGGGAAGCACACTGAAGCTTTCTTT.

CDR3 in amino acids: CASKESGSRGETQYF. CDR3 nucleotide sequence: TGTGCCAGCAAAGAAAGCGGGAGCCGTGGAGAGACCCAGTACTTC. This sequence joins TRBV2 and TRBJ2-5, with 8 bases identical to TRBD2. The CDR3 is 15 amino acids. Germline trimming cut 7 bases from V and 4 bases from J; bases unmatched to any gene: 11. Germline assignment: CDR1 SNHLY and CDR2 FYNNEI.

The chain has TRBV27 and TRBJ1-5, with TRBD1 identical over 8 bases. Germline trimming cut 1 base from V and 12 bases from J; bases unmatched to any gene: 11. Germline V gene lookup returns CDR1 MNHEY and CDR2 SMNVEV (reference sequence). CDR3 size: 15 residues. This CDR3 reads CASSLWPITGQGQHF. The CDR3 region has the DNA TGTGCCAGCAGTTTATGGCCTATTACCGGACAGGGCCAGCATTTT.

This clone occurred a few times. This chain links TRBV28 with TRBJ2-2; the match to TRBD2 covers 8 bases. The CDR3 totals 15 residues. The V gene's germline CDR1 is MDHEN and CDR2 SYDVKM. Trimming removed 5 bases from V and 5 bases from J; junction bases left unmatched: 7. The CDR3 reads CASSIAGTRTGELFF. The DNA of the CDR3 is TGTGCCAGCAGTATTGCCGGGACTAGAACCGGGGAGCTGTTTTTT. The entire variable domain, with the rest obtained from reference TRBV28 and TRBJ2-2, is as follows: DVKVTQSSRYLVKRTGEKVFLECVQDMDHENMFWYRQDPGLGLRLIYFSYDVKMKEKGDIPEGYSVSREKKERFSLILESASTNQTSMYLCASSIAGTRTGELFFGEGSRLTVL.

The chain carries TRBV30 and TRBJ2-7; D may be TRBD1 or TRBD2 (5 bases each). The CDR3 sequence is 16 residues long. From germline, CDR1 is GTSNPN and CDR2 SVGIG (reference sequence). Trimming shortened V by 0 bases and J by 2 bases, and 17 bases separated the two germline ends. The DNA of the CDR3 is TGTGCCTGGAGTGTACACTGGGGACGGACGCCCTACGAGCAGTACTTC. Translation: CAWSVHWGRTPYEQYF.

The chain recombines TRBV25-1 with TRBJ1-1; D possibly corresponds to TRBD1 (5 bases). Germline V gene sequence: CDR1 MGHDK, CDR2 SYGVNS. Between the trimmed V and J ends, which lost 2 bases and 5 bases, there was a span of 15 bases. The CDR3 totals 15 residues. The DNA for the CDR3 is TGTGCCAGCAGTGAAATGCAGGGTTTCAGGACTGAAGCTTTCTTT. Translating it yields CASSEMQGFRTEAFF.

This sequence joins TRBV21-1 and TRBJ2-1; the table's TRBD2 call for D was not verified on the DNA. TRBV21-1 is annotated as a pseudogene. The CDR3 is 18 residues long. In DNA, the CDR3 is TGTGCCAGCAGCAAACATAAAATTGTAGCGCGGGAGGGCAATGAGCAGTTCTTC. Its protein is CASSKHKIVAREGNEQFF.

This chain uses TRBV25-1 with TRBJ1-4, with D uncertain. V lost 3 bases and J lost 0, with 11 bases in between. The germline V gene has CDR1 MGHDK and CDR2 SYGVNS. CDR3 length: 16 amino acids. The CDR3 loop reads CASSDEWPPTNEKLFF. The CDR3, as DNA: TGTGCCAGCAGTGACGAGTGGCCACCAACTAATGAAAAACTGTTTTTT.

This clone was counted only a few times. V and J are TRBV19 and TRBJ1-5; possible D gene TRBD1, 6 bases. From germline, CDR1 is LNHDA and CDR2 SQIVND (reference sequence). V lost 4 bases and J 5 bases, leaving 12 bases between the germline ends. The CDR3 is 14 residues long. The CDR3: CASSKQGYHQPQHF. Written as DNA, the CDR3 is TGTGCCAGTAGTAAACAGGGATACCATCAGCCCCAGCATTTT.

The CDR3: CAAQGVGNEKLFF. The CDR3 DNA reads TGTGCCGCGCAGGGGGTTGGAAATGAAAAACTGTTTTTT. The chain links TRBV30 to TRBJ1-4, with 7 bases aligning to TRBD1. From germline, CDR1 is GTSNPN and CDR2 SVGIG (reference sequence). The CDR3 runs 13 residues. Trimming took 8 bases from V and 5 from J; bases not matched to a gene: 8. Full variable domain (rest looked up from reference TRBV30 and TRBJ1-4): SQTIHQWPATLVQPVGSPLSLECTVEGTSNPNLYWYRQAAGRGLQLLFYSVGIGQISSEVPQNLSASRPQDRQFILSSKKLLLSDSGFYLCAAQGVGNEKLFFGSGTQLSVL.

This clone appeared many times. The sample carries other DNA sequences with the same CDR3. The rearrangement joins TRBV7-6 to TRBJ1-3; no clear D. Between the trimmed V and J ends, which lost 2 bases and 4 bases, there was a span of 9 bases. The CDR3 contains 14 residues. Germline loops: CDR1 SGHVS, CDR2 FNYEAQ. This CDR3 is CASSLTDSGNTIYF. In DNA, the CDR3 is TGTGCCAGCAGCTTAACAGACTCCGGAAACACCATATATTTT.

The chain is built from TRBV4-1 and TRBJ2-5; D might be TRBD2 (6 bases). The DNA matches TRBJ2-7 better at its end, which makes the J call doubtful. Germline CDR1 is MGHRA and CDR2 is YSYEKL. This CDR3 region has 16 residues. CDR3 DNA sequence: TGCGCCAGCAGCCTTCAACTAGCACAGATGGGCCACGAGCAGTACTTC. Its translation is CASSLQLAQMGHEQYF.